What follows are 24 T cell receptor beta chains derived from one specimen sequenced in a study of blood T cell repertoires in COVID-19. Clones were read by immunoSEQ multiplex PCR, and TCRdb kept only the in-frame ones, dropping some. The data show 200,000 or so clones, 70% to 90% seen once. The sample was peripheral blood. These receptors all come from a woman aged 70-85 years with acute or convalescent COVID-19.

The rearrangement uses TRBV6-6 and TRBJ2-7; D is uncertain. The ends were cut back, 2 bases at V and 5 bases at J, with 13 bases in the middle. The CDR3 extends over 14 amino acids. Per the germline V gene, CDR1 is MNHNY and CDR2 is SVGAGI (reference sequence). In DNA, the CDR3 is TGTGCCAGCAGTTACACCGACCTAGTCGACGAGCAGTACTTC. Encoded protein: CASSYTDLVDEQYF.

The rearrangement joins TRBV7-9 to TRBJ1-1, with D possibly matching TRBD1 (6 bases). This CDR3 comprises 13 residues. CDR1 and CDR2 from the germline V gene are SEHNR and FQNEAQ (reference sequence). V lost 1 base and J lost 11, with 14 bases in between. Here the CDR3 DNA reads TGTGCCAGCAGCTTAGATGGGCAGGGGCATGCTTTCTTT. This encodes CASSLDGQGHAFF.

This clone was found once. The genes are TRBV11-3 and TRBJ2-3; TRBD1 might be the D (6 bases). Germline CDR1 and CDR2: SGHNT and YENEEA. V was shortened by 3 bases and J by 5 bases, with 18 bases between the two germline ends. CDR3 length equals 16 residues. CDR3 nucleotides: TGTGCCAGCAGCTTTCTCGGGCAGGGGTTTGGAGATACGCAGTATTTT. Encoded protein: CASSFLGQGFGDTQYF.

The chain carries TRBV5-6 and TRBJ2-3, with D uncertain. The CDR3 spans 12 residues. Germline CDR1 and CDR2: SGHDT and YYEEEE. V lost 4 bases to trimming and J lost 1 base, with 4 bases between them. The CDR3 protein is CASSPGTDTQYF. The CDR3 region has the DNA TGTGCCAGCAGCCCCGGCACAGATACGCAGTATTTT.

This sequence joins TRBV3-1 (or the pseudogene TRBV3-2) and TRBJ2-1; D uncertain. The CDR3 sequence is 11 residues long. The V and J ends lost 2 bases and 9 bases respectively, with 5 bases between them. Germline V gives CDR1 LGHDT, CDR2 YNNKEL (reference sequence). The CDR3 DNA reads as TGTGCCAGCAGCCAAAAAGCTGAGCAGTTCTTC. This translates into CASSQKAEQFF.

A single count supports this clone. At one of its ends the junction is not consistent with the germline gene, which may arise from a read error. CDR3 bases: TGTGCCAGCTCTCCACAGTCGGACAGGGCCTATGGCTACACCTTC. This translates into CASSPQSDRAYGYTF. The genes are TRBV18 and TRBJ1-2, with 8 bases that match TRBD1. This CDR3 has 15 amino acids. Germline CDR1 and CDR2: KGHSH and LQKENI. Full variable domain (outside the CDR3, taken from reference TRBV18 and TRBJ1-2): NAGVMQNPRHLVRRRGQEARLRCSPMKGHSHVYWYRQLPEEGLKFMVYLQKENIIDESGMPKERFSAEFPKEGPSILRIQQVVRGDSAAYFCASSPQSDRAYGYTFGSGTRLTVV.

The CDR3 sequence: CASSLDRGGYTF. DNA for the CDR3: TGTGCCAGCAGCTTAGACAGGGGAGGCTACACCTTC. The chain carries TRBV7-9 and TRBJ1-2; 7 nucleotides agree with TRBD1. V was pared by 1 base and J by 8 bases, with 1 base of the junction left unmatched. This CDR3 region has 12 residues. Germline CDR1 and CDR2: SEHNR and FQNEAQ (reference sequence).

J is TRBJ1-1 and V is TRBV19; D is ambiguous. The ends were cut back, 6 bases at V and 4 bases at J, with 15 bases in the middle. The CDR3 is 14 residues long. Germline V gives CDR1 LNHDA, CDR2 SQIVND (reference sequence). The CDR3 reads CASRPVPPGTEAFF. The CDR3 DNA is TGTGCCAGTAGACCGGTCCCCCCGGGCACTGAAGCTTTCTTT.

The CDR3 coding sequence is TGTGCCAGCAGCTTAGGAGGGACAAAGTCCCGATACGAGCAGTACTTC. Protein sequence: CASSLGGTKSRYEQYF. The V and J genes are TRBV11-2 and TRBJ2-7; perhaps TRBD1 as D (6 bases). The CDR3 contains 16 residues. The germline gives CDR1 SGHAT, CDR2 FQNNGV. Deletions cut 1 base from V and 4 bases from J, with 17 bases between.

About this clone: Other DNA sequences of this sample code for an identical CDR3. The chain combines TRBV6-2 or TRBV6-3 with TRBJ1-1; no reliable D call. The CDR3 loop spans 11 amino acids. Germline lookup yields CDR1 MNHEY and CDR2 SVGEGT. V dropped 6 bases and J dropped 5 bases, with 7 bases sitting between them. CDR3 sequence reads: CASSLGTEAFF. CDR3 bases: TGTGCCAGCAGCCTCGGGACTGAAGCTTTCTTT.

This clone was found a few times. The chain couples TRBV18 to TRBJ1-1; 7 bases are shared with TRBD1. The germline CDR1 and CDR2 sequences are KGHSH and LQKENI. V was clipped by 6 bases and J by 7 bases; unmatched bases: 11. This CDR3 contains 14 residues. In nucleotides, the CDR3 is TGTGCCAGCTCGTCCTCACAGGGGAAAGGTGAAGCTTTCTTT. It yields the protein CASSSSQGKGEAFF.

The V call is TRBV21-1, the J call TRBJ1-1; TRBD1 was called by the table and not checked on the DNA. TRBV21-1 is marked as a pseudogene. This CDR3 has 16 amino acids. CDR3 amino acids: CASSKMGQGDPNQAFF. The CDR3 region has the DNA TGTGCCAGCAGCAAAATGGGACAGGGCGACCCAAACCAAGCTTTCTTT.

The gene calls are TRBV5-4 and TRBJ2-5; 7 bases are shared with TRBD2. The CDR3 is 16 residues long. The V segment lost 4 bases and the J segment 5 bases; nucleotides outside the gene matches: 14. Per germline, CDR1 SGHNT and CDR2 YYREEE (reference sequence). The CDR3 DNA reads TGTGCCAGCAGCACGGGGGGACCTGAAGCGTTCGAGACCCAGTACTTC. It is translated as CASSTGGPEAFETQYF. The full variable domain, rest sourced from reference TRBV5-4 and TRBJ2-5, is ETGVTQSPTHLIKTRGQQVTLRCSSQSGHNTVSWYQQALGQGPQFIFQYYREEENGRGNFPPRFSGLQFPNYSSELNVNALELDDSALYLCASSTGGPEAFETQYFGPGTRLLVL.

The CDR3 reads CASSLVDREGYTF. The CDR3 nucleotides read TGTGCCAGCAGCTTGGTGGACAGGGAAGGCTACACCTTC. The chain links TRBV5-6 to TRBJ1-2; TRBD1 matches at 8 bases. CDR1 and CDR2 from the germline V gene are SGHDT and YYEEEE. This CDR3 has 13 residues. Germline trimming cut 0 bases from V and 8 bases from J; bases unmatched to any gene: 3.

This chain joins TRBV4-1 and TRBJ1-1; unclear D gene. V was shortened by 1 base and J by 4 bases, with 7 bases between the two germline ends. Germline CDR1 and CDR2: MGHRA and YSYEKL. This CDR3 has 13 residues. CDR3 protein: CASSQVIATEAFF. The CDR3 coding sequence is TGCGCCAGCAGCCAAGTCATAGCCACTGAAGCTTTCTTT.

This rearrangement joins TRBV5-1 to TRBJ1-4, with a tentative D call TRBD1 (6 bases). Germline lookup yields CDR1 SGHRS and CDR2 YFSETQ. Trimming removed 4 bases from V and 4 bases from J, with 11 bases in between. This CDR3 has 14 residues. CDR3 nucleotide sequence: TGCGCCAGCAGCGTGGACAGCGGTAATGAAAAACTGTTTTTT. Translating gives CASSVDSGNEKLFF.

J is TRBJ1-2 and V is TRBV11-2, with TRBD1 identical over 7 bases. The CDR3 spans 15 residues. Germline trimming cut 5 bases from V and 8 bases from J; bases unmatched to any gene: 14. Germline V gene lookup returns CDR1 SGHAT and CDR2 FQNNGV. The CDR3 bases are TGTGCCAGCAGCACCCCTAGACAGGGTTCTTGGGGCTACACCTTC. This codes for CASSTPRQGSWGYTF.

The J gene is TRBJ1-1, the V gene TRBV25-1; perhaps TRBD1 as D (5 bases). Trimming shortened V by 2 bases and J by 10 bases, and 14 bases separated the two germline ends. Germline assignment: CDR1 MGHDK and CDR2 SYGVNS. The CDR3 totals 13 residues. CDR3 in amino acids: CASSERQIGGAFF. The DNA for the CDR3 is TGTGCCAGCAGTGAACGACAGATCGGGGGAGCTTTCTTT.

The chain employs TRBV6-4 and TRBJ1-1; D unresolved. The CDR3 is made up of 13 amino acids. Trimming took off 5 bases at V and 1 base at J, with 8 bases between the two ends. CDR1 and CDR2 from the germline V gene are MRHNA and SNTAGT. The CDR3 sequence: CASSTSENTEAFF. DNA of the CDR3: TGTGCCAGCAGTACCTCAGAGAACACTGAAGCTTTCTTT.

A few counts support this clone. The gene calls are TRBV9 and TRBJ2-3, with TRBD2 identical over 10 bases. The CDR3 is 16 residues long. V gave up 0 bases and J gave up 2 bases; unmatched junction bases: 3. Germline V lookup: CDR1 SGDLS, CDR2 YYNGEE. CDR3 sequence reads: CASSVESGGATDTQYF. CDR3 bases: TGTGCCAGCAGCGTAGAGAGCGGGGGGGCCACAGATACGCAGTATTTT.

This clone has a single count. The chain joins TRBV5-1 to TRBJ2-5, with D perhaps matching TRBD2 (6 bases). V was pared by 3 bases and J by 1 base, with 13 bases between. Germline V gives CDR1 SGHRS, CDR2 YFSETQ. The CDR3 contains 15 residues. CDR3 protein: CASSWNGGVQETQYF. CDR3 coding DNA: TGCGCCAGCAGCTGGAACGGCGGGGTCCAAGAGACCCAGTACTTC.

The chain carries TRBV5-1 and TRBJ1-1, with TRBD1 as a possible D gene (5 bases). Between the trimmed V and J ends, which lost 0 bases and 8 bases, there was a span of 23 bases. This CDR3 spans 17 amino acids. Germline V gene data show CDR1 as SGHRS and CDR2 as YFSETQ. CDR3 coding DNA: TGCGCCAGCAGCTTGGCCAGGCGAACCCGGGAGGGGTCGGAAGCTTTCTTT. This gives the protein CASSLARRTREGSEAFF.

The sample holds a few counts of this clone. The J gene is TRBJ1-1, the V gene TRBV11-2, with 8 bases matching TRBD1. The ends lost 5 bases at V and 7 bases at J; junction bases unmatched: 15. This CDR3 contains 16 residues. Per the germline V gene, CDR1 is SGHAT and CDR2 is FQNNGV. The CDR3 nucleotides are TGTGCCAGCAGCCGAACCCCTTTCAGGGGGCAAGATGAAGCTTTCTTT. Its translation is CASSRTPFRGQDEAFF.

The rearrangement uses TRBV2 and TRBJ1-5; the D is unclear. CDR1 and CDR2 (germline): SNHLY, FYNNEI. V shed 1 base and J shed 3 bases, with 13 bases lying between them. This CDR3 region has 16 residues. The CDR3 coding sequence is TGTGCCAGCAGTGAAGAGGCGGCAGCCCTCAATCAGCCCCAGCATTTT. Its translation: CASSEEAAALNQPQHF.